These T cell receptor beta chains were read from a single sample in a study of blood T cell repertoires in COVID-19. Measured with immunoSEQ multiplex PCR; TCRdb has only the in-frame clones, and not every one. The sample records some 170,000 clones, around 82% being singletons. Sequencing was done on a sample of peripheral blood. These receptor sequences come from a man aged 60 to 75 with active or convalescent COVID-19. CDR3s leave out the opening cysteine and the closing phenylalanine or tryptophan. The order of the fields is CDR3 protein, V gene, D gene. D genes are given only for firm matches.

CDR3 protein: ASKLGTARSEKLF
V gene: TRBV2
D gene: TRBD1

CDR3 protein: ASSDPSAGTVY
V gene: TRBV10-1
D gene: TRBD1

CDR3 protein: ASRPLAGGFTEQY
V gene: TRBV19
D gene: TRBD2

CDR3 protein: ASSLRDDSSYEQY
V gene: TRBV7-9
D gene: NA

CDR3 protein: SARPVDRGYGYT
V gene: TRBV29-1
D gene: TRBD1

CDR3 protein: RTVSTDTQY
V gene: TRBV20-1
D gene: NA

CDR3 protein: ASSLGLAGGHEQF
V gene: TRBV5-1
D gene: TRBD2

CDR3 protein: ASTTTLGTSGVLETQY
V gene: TRBV28
D gene: TRBD2

CDR3 protein: ASSEGGPGGTQY
V gene: TRBV2
D gene: NA

CDR3 protein: ASSPIAAQGNTEAF
V gene: TRBV11-2
D gene: NA

CDR3 protein: SVRYLGQTEAF
V gene: TRBV29-1
D gene: TRBD1

CDR3 protein: ASRRAGSSYNEQF
V gene: TRBV6-5
D gene: NA

CDR3 protein: ASSDRGGEADTQY
V gene: TRBV10-2
D gene: TRBD2

CDR3 protein: ASSPKQGNEAF
V gene: TRBV18
D gene: NA

CDR3 protein: ASSNRFEQY
V gene: TRBV19
D gene: NA

CDR3 protein: ASSPLGGRAYEQF
V gene: TRBV5-1
D gene: TRBD2

CDR3 protein: ASSGGGRGPREQY
V gene: TRBV4-1
D gene: NA

CDR3 protein: ASRSGQGGDTQY
V gene: TRBV5-1
D gene: TRBD1

CDR3 protein: ASSPGGTRANEQF
V gene: TRBV3-1/TRBV3-2
D gene: TRBD2

CDR3 protein: SVETQPNTQY
V gene: TRBV29-1
D gene: NA

CDR3 protein: ASSPTAAMEQY
V gene: TRBV19
D gene: NA

CDR3 protein: ASSLRPGREETQY
V gene: TRBV5-1
D gene: TRBD2

CDR3 protein: ASSQDRGQGAGNTIY
V gene: TRBV4-1
D gene: TRBD1

CDR3 protein: ASSLLAGGPHEQF
V gene: TRBV19
D gene: TRBD2

CDR3 protein: ATSRDLRAPEAF
V gene: TRBV15
D gene: NA

CDR3 protein: ASSQGTGGELF
V gene: TRBV3-1/TRBV3-2
D gene: TRBD1

CDR3 protein: ASSFPQTANYGYT
V gene: TRBV7-2
D gene: NA

CDR3 protein: ASSGPGQGGETQY
V gene: TRBV11-2
D gene: TRBD1

CDR3 protein: ASSRETPEAF
V gene: TRBV5-6
D gene: NA

CDR3 protein: ASSESRSADTQY
V gene: TRBV10-1
D gene: NA

CDR3 protein: ASSLGAKQGRPPEAF
V gene: TRBV7-9
D gene: NA

CDR3 protein: ASSPPPGTVYQETQY
V gene: TRBV18
D gene: TRBD1

CDR3 protein: ASIVNPVTGNTEAF
V gene: TRBV7-2
D gene: NA

CDR3 protein: ASSQAQGGWYGYT
V gene: TRBV3-1/TRBV3-2
D gene: NA

CDR3 protein: SDLPGQGPYGYT
V gene: TRBV29-1
D gene: TRBD1

CDR3 protein: ASSLIRGNTEAF
V gene: TRBV7-9
D gene: NA

CDR3 protein: ASSIGEVRETQY
V gene: TRBV19
D gene: NA

CDR3 protein: ASSGTGEGNSPLH
V gene: TRBV2
D gene: TRBD1

CDR3 protein: ASSQMGPTSPLH
V gene: TRBV11-2
D gene: NA

CDR3 protein: AIGDYSYNEQF
V gene: TRBV5-4
D gene: TRBD2

CDR3 protein: ASSLDGGTAYNEQF
V gene: TRBV7-2
D gene: TRBD2

CDR3 protein: ASNQQGANEQF
V gene: TRBV5-5
D gene: TRBD1

CDR3 protein: ASSFASTEAF
V gene: TRBV5-4
D gene: NA

CDR3 protein: ASSGGLMGGNTIY
V gene: TRBV27
D gene: NA

CDR3 protein: ASSELRQGTEAF
V gene: TRBV10-1
D gene: NA

CDR3 protein: ASSQVPGDTQY
V gene: TRBV3-1/TRBV3-2
D gene: NA

CDR3 protein: ASSPARSAGPSKNIQY
V gene: TRBV13
D gene: NA

CDR3 protein: ASSESGGVF
V gene: TRBV25-1
D gene: NA

CDR3 protein: ASGTPSYEQY
V gene: TRBV28
D gene: NA

CDR3 protein: ASSLTGLHGYT
V gene: TRBV7-9
D gene: NA